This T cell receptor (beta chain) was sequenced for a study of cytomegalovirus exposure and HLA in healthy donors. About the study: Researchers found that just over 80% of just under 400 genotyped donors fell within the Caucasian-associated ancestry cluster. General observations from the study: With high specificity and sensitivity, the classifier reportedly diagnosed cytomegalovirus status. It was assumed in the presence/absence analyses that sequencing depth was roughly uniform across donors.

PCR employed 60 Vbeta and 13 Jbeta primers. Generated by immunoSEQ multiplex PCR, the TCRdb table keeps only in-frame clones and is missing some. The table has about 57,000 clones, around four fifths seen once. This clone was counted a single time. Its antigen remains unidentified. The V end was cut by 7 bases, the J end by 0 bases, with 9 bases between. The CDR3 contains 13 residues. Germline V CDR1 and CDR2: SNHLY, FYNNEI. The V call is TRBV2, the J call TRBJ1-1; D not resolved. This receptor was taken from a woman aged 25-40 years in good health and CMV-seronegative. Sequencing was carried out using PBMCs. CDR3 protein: CASKTEMNTEAFF. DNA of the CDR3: TGTGCCAGCAAAACAGAGATGAACACTGAAGCTTTCTTT.